A selection of T cell receptor beta chains follows, all from one sample in a study of CD4 T cells in relation to SARS-CoV-2 and coronaviruses. These receptors' targets are unknown. Profiling relied on immunoSEQ multiplex PCR, and the TCRdb table lists in-frame clones only, not all of them. The table has about 18,000 clones, more than 75% seen once. Input material: CD4+ T cells from PBMCs, cultured in vitro. All receptors derive from a human donor in good health. The conserved cysteine and the conserved F or W are not part of the CDR3 here. Fields, in order: D gene, V gene, J gene, CDR3 length, clone size, CDR3 protein. D genes are given only for firm matches. Clone size is shown for a subset of rows, as once, few, many or a class of expanded clone.

NA	TRBV19	TRBJ2-2	13	NA	ASTPGPQRSGELF
TRBD2	TRBV9	TRBJ2-7	13	NA	ASSVRPSGDGEQY
NA	TRBV2	TRBJ1-5	13	NA	ASSEDERFNQPQH
NA	TRBV5-1	TRBJ2-1	14	NA	ASSLPRAVRQNEQF
TRBD1	TRBV7-9	TRBJ2-7	12	few	ASSPGQGGDEQY
NA	TRBV10-2	TRBJ2-7	11	NA	ASRIATEVEQY
TRBD1	TRBV27	TRBJ2-5	15	NA	ASSPGDSRLTRPKQY
NA	TRBV18	TRBJ1-1	13	NA	ASSQSGPSDTEAF
NA	TRBV21-1	TRBJ1-2	18	NA	ASTVWAGRPGRGIHYGYT
NA	TRBV5-6	TRBJ1-5	13	NA	ASSAYRVVNQPQH
TRBD2	TRBV7-2	TRBJ2-3	12	NA	ASSTSGRVDTQY
TRBD2	TRBV11-2	TRBJ2-2	14	few	ASSTSSGSYTGELF
TRBD1	TRBV5-1	TRBJ2-2	15	few	ASSPRTGTVNTGELF
NA	TRBV19	TRBJ1-1	12	NA	ASTNPGLLYIKT
NA	TRBV24-1	TRBJ2-1	12	NA	ATSDRAWGSEQF
NA	TRBV7-2	TRBJ1-3	11	NA	ASSAGFGNTIY
NA	TRBV5-1	TRBJ1-2	12	NA	ASSARATNYGYT
TRBD1	TRBV6-5	TRBJ1-1	13	NA	ASSYGTGGVTEAF
NA	TRBV11-3	TRBJ2-6	13	NA	ASSPSNSGANVLT
NA	TRBV6-6	TRBJ1-4	11	NA	ASSYSPTEKLF
NA	TRBV7-9	TRBJ2-7	7	NA	ASSPFQY
TRBD2	TRBV30	TRBJ2-1	13	NA	AWSAGTRSYNEQF
NA	TRBV19	TRBJ1-2	10	NA	ASMGGYYGYT
TRBD2	TRBV7-8	TRBJ2-7	12	few	ASSPSGGTYEQY
NA	TRBV7-9	TRBJ2-1	14	NA	ASSPRTASSYNEQF
NA	TRBV7-9	TRBJ1-1	11	few	ASSLGMNTEAF
NA	TRBV2	TRBJ1-5	12	NA	ASSGRAYNQPQH
TRBD2	TRBV9	TRBJ2-3	13	NA	ASSVGLADTDTQY
TRBD1	TRBV5-4	TRBJ2-1	14	NA	ASRHMDRVGDNEQF
NA	TRBV9	TRBJ2-6	16	NA	ASSVTGQGLVGANVLT
TRBD1	TRBV6-2/TRBV6-3	TRBJ1-3	15	few	ASSYLGQGAPGNTIY
NA	TRBV5-1	TRBJ2-3	14	NA	ASSLGAVGSTDTQY
TRBD2	TRBV14	TRBJ2-1	13	NA	ASSLFTSGNREQF
NA	TRBV5-1	TRBJ2-2	13	few	ASSLEQAYTGELF
NA	TRBV19	TRBJ2-1	12	NA	ASSNLRTYNEQF
NA	TRBV11-2	TRBJ2-7	11	few	ASSAGLIYEQY
TRBD2	TRBV28	TRBJ2-1	14	NA	ASTPLGTSAYNEQF
NA	TRBV30	TRBJ2-6	13	few	AWSVGGAGANVLT
TRBD2	TRBV6-4	TRBJ2-3	14	NA	ASSPSGGGGTDTQY
NA	TRBV15	TRBJ1-2	12	NA	ATSRDSRGWGYT
TRBD1	TRBV4-1	TRBJ2-7	13	NA	ASSQAGTGSYEQY
TRBD2	TRBV7-3	TRBJ2-2	15	medium-sized	ASSPSLLAGGGGELF
NA	TRBV19	TRBJ1-1	10	NA	ASSIGRGMTF
TRBD1	TRBV7-2	TRBJ2-3	13	NA	ASSLAPDRGETQY
NA	TRBV7-9	TRBJ1-4	10	NA	ASSGSNEKLF
TRBD1	TRBV9	TRBJ1-6	13	NA	ASSGGQDYNSPLH
TRBD1	TRBV19	TRBJ1-1	12	NA	ASSSSEGATEAF
NA	TRBV30	TRBJ1-2	14	few	AWSTPGTRQGYGYT
NA	TRBV10-2	TRBJ1-5	12	NA	ASSEFGLDQPQH
NA	TRBV13	TRBJ1-6	13	NA	ASSAPSGSNSPLH
NA	TRBV27	TRBJ1-6	13	NA	ASSEGGSYNSPLH
NA	TRBV2	TRBJ1-4	13	once	ASMRNRALNEKLF
TRBD2	TRBV18	TRBJ2-7	13	few	ASSPGTSGSHEQY
NA	TRBV19	TRBJ2-6	17	NA	ASSMSHFGLSSGANVLT
NA	TRBV3-1/TRBV3-2	TRBJ2-2	13	few	ASSQDLSAGGELF
TRBD2	TRBV2	TRBJ2-5	9	NA	ASIGLAVPY
TRBD1	TRBV6-5	TRBJ1-5	12	once	ASRSTGGNQPQH